Listed below are T cell receptor beta chains from one sample, sequenced in a study of T cells in Graves' hyperthyroidism and ophthalmopathy. TCRdb re-called the multiplex PCR reads through MiXCR, storing one row per CDR3 protein. The table has 250,000 to 350,000 distinct CDR3 sequences, over 15% seen once. Sequencing was carried out using blood. Every receptor here comes from a man younger than 40 with Graves' hyperthyroidism. Each CDR3 is given without its conserved first and last residue. A D gene is named only where the DNA matches it firmly. Expanded clones are given a class, and other clones once, few, many or no size at all.

cdr3_length clone_size d_call v_call cdr3_aa
14 many . TRBV28 ASGRGTQTFSYEQY
9 many . TRBV3-1 ASSKAWEQF
12 many TRBD2 TRBV29-1 SVAGLAGTNEQF
12 many . TRBV5-1 ASSPEGGNQPQH
10 few . TRBV28 ASSLGGEKLF
11 . . TRBV3-1 ASRSRGTHEQF
14 many TRBD2 TRBV3-1 ASSQGSGNQYNEQF
12 . TRBD2 TRBV11-2 ASSSGTSGNWQY
10 many . TRBV30 AWKGGAMVYT
11 . . TRBV29-1 SVAVGGFYGYT
12 . . TRBV6-1 ATSAGGPTDTQY
13 many . TRBV28 ASSPPQSMNTEAF
13 . TRBD1 TRBV5-6 ASSLNPTGAETQY
13 few . TRBV9 ASSVTLGSYNEQF
11 . . TRBV6-1 ASSFDGTDTQY
11 . TRBD1 TRBV11-2 ASDRRGRNTIY
15 many TRBD1 TRBV12-3/TRBV12-4 ASSLALTGGHLGEQF